The clone carrying this TCR beta chain was counted at least ten times. Its antigen is unidentified. These data originate in a study of regulatory T cells in long-lasting Graves disease. At the level of the study: The term persistent Graves' disease signified upward of 5 years on antithyroid drugs with positive TSH receptor antibodies.

Construction of TCR beta libraries relied on iRepertoire HTBI primers and on Arm-PCR targeting CDR3 regions. TCRdb reprocessed the multiplex PCR reads via MiXCR and lists one record per CDR3 protein. The data contain roughly 360,000 distinct CDR3 sequences, more than 20% of them seen just once; the ten biggest clones take up approximately 27%. Time point indicated: persistent/refractory GD, antithyroid drugs over 5 years with positive TRAb. From PBMCs, RNA was extracted and then used to make the TCR library. Investigators report Graves' disease was diagnosed under American Thyroid Association guidelines. The study, taken as a whole, reports: Patients with persistent disease showed a bias toward TRBV28, TRBJ1-2 and TRBJ2-5.

The CDR3 loop spans 13 amino acids. V was pared by 3 bases and J by 7 bases, with 12 bases between. The germline V gene encodes CDR1 SNHLY and CDR2 FYNNEI. The receptor's source is a woman in her 40s with Graves disease. This material consisted of peripheral blood mononuclear cells (PBMCs), taken when the disease was refractory, from a patient treated with antithyroid drugs. The rearrangement joins TRBV2 to TRBJ2-5, with D hard to call. Written as DNA, the CDR3 is TGTGCCAGCAGTGAGTTCCGGCTCCGGACCCAGTACTTC. Amino acids: CASSEFRLRTQYF. The full variable domain, in which reference TRBV2 and TRBJ2-5 provide the parts outside the CDR3, is EPEVTQTPSHQVTQMGQEVILRCVPISNHLYFYWYRQILGQKVEFLVSFYNNEISEKSEIFDDQFSVERPDGSNFTLKIRSTKLEDSAMYFCASSEFRLRTQYFGPGTRLLVL.